These 18 T cell receptor beta chains came from one sample sequenced in a study of T-cell reconstitution after alpha-beta-depleted transplantation in children. Preparing the TCRbeta library involved the use of unique molecular identifiers. TCRdb reprocessed the PCR reads with MiXCR, giving one entry per CDR3 protein. Of approximately 91,000 distinct CDR3 sequences in the sample, 7.5% to 9.5% are singletons; the top ten hold 6.9%. The source material was PBMCs from the stem cell graft donor, sampled from the stem cell graft. The receptors were gathered from a human donor who donated a stem cell graft to a child with congenital amegakaryocytic thrombocytopenia.

This clonotype was detected ten times or more. This sequence joins TRBV15 and TRBJ2-1, with a tentative D call TRBD1 (5 bases). The V gene's germline CDR1 is LNHNV and CDR2 YYDKDF (reference sequence). CDR3 length: 14 amino acids. V lost 0 bases and J lost 5, with 8 bases in between. The CDR3 bases are TGTGCCACCAGCAGAGATGGGGCCGACAATGAGCAGTTCTTC. Protein product: CATSRDGADNEQFF. The entire variable domain, with the rest obtained from reference TRBV15 and TRBJ2-1, is as follows: DAMVIQNPRYQVTQFGKPVTLSCSQTLNHNVMYWYQQKSSQAPKLLFHYYDKDFNNEADTPDNFQSRRPNTSFCFLDIRSPGLGDTAMYLCATSRDGADNEQFFGPGTRLTVL.

The sample holds a few counts of this clonotype. CDR3 in DNA: TGTGCCAGCAGCTTCGCGGGTTACAATGAGCAGTTCTTC. It codes for CASSFAGYNEQFF. The genes are TRBV7-2 and TRBJ2-1, with D possibly being TRBD2 (5 bases). The germline V gene has CDR1 SGHTA and CDR2 FQGNSA. Trimming left V 3 bases short and J 4 bases short, with 7 bases between. CDR3 length equals 13 residues.

This clonotype was found many times. The CDR3 region is CASSPGGLAGSGEQFF. As DNA, the CDR3 is TGTGCCAGCAGCCCCGGCGGACTAGCCGGATCGGGTGAGCAGTTCTTC. J is TRBJ2-1 and V is TRBV5-5; TRBD2 aligns across 8 bases. J was trimmed by 9 bases and V by 4 bases; bases with no gene match: 15. Per germline, CDR1 SGHKS and CDR2 YYEKEE (reference sequence). The CDR3 is made up of 16 amino acids.

In its sample, this clonotype was seen many times. The V call is TRBV5-1, the J call TRBJ1-1, with D perhaps matching TRBD1 (5 bases). The CDR3 spans 15 residues. Germline V gene sequence: CDR1 SGHRS, CDR2 YFSETQ. Trimming pared 0 bases from V and 3 bases from J, leaving 12 bases between. The CDR3: CASSLGGGEDTEAFF. CDR3 DNA: TGCGCCAGCAGCTTGGGCGGGGGAGAGGACACTGAAGCTTTCTTT.

The V gene is TRBV29-1, the J gene TRBJ1-3; D is undetermined. The CDR3 has 13 residues. The V end was cut by 4 bases, the J end by 0 bases, with 7 bases between. The V gene's germline CDR1 is SQVTM and CDR2 ANQGSEA. The CDR3 nucleotides are TGCAGCGTTGGACGGAGCTCTGGAAACACCATATATTTT. It specifies CSVGRSSGNTIYF.

Ten or more counts support this clonotype. The rearrangement links TRBV20-1 to TRBJ2-7, with 8 bases aligning to TRBD2. V lost 1 base to trimming and J lost 5 bases; unmatched junction nucleotides: 10. CDR1 and CDR2 (germline): DFQATT, SNEGSKA (reference sequence). CDR3 length: 15 residues. DNA of the CDR3: TGCAGTGCTAGAGGGGGAGCGGGAGTATTCCACGAGCAGTACTTC. Its translation is CSARGGAGVFHEQYF.

On this clonotype itself: A much larger clone differs by one base, so this may be a read error. The rearrangement links TRBV12-5 to TRBJ2-5; the D is unclear. The V gene lost 10 bases and the J gene lost 8 bases, with 14 bases spanning the gap. This CDR3 region has 11 residues. Germline V lookup: CDR1 LGHNT, CDR2 FRNRAP. The CDR3 DNA sequence: TGTGCTAAAAAAGTTCTGGACACCCAGTACTTC. Amino acid sequence: CAKKVLDTQYF.

This clonotype was seen repeatedly, ten times or more. This chain connects TRBV20-1 to TRBJ2-3; D ambiguous. The CDR3 covers 15 residues. With 6 bases removed from V and 0 bases from J, the gap between germline ends came to 16 bases. Germline loops: CDR1 DFQATT, CDR2 SNEGSKA (reference sequence). The CDR3 is CSALPGIPSTDTQYF. DNA of the CDR3: TGCAGTGCCCTCCCGGGCATCCCTAGCACAGATACGCAGTATTTT.

This clonotype was seen many times. The gene calls are TRBV20-1 and TRBJ1-2; D unresolved. The V and J ends lost 2 bases and 7 bases respectively, with 11 bases between them. CDR1 and CDR2 (germline): DFQATT, SNEGSKA (reference sequence). CDR3 length: 12 amino acids. Here the CDR3 reads CSARWVTVGYTF. CDR3 DNA sequence: TGCAGTGCTAGATGGGTTACCGTTGGCTACACCTTC.

This chain links TRBV30 with TRBJ1-4; 12 nucleotides agree with TRBD1. This CDR3 is 16 amino acids long. Germline V lookup: CDR1 GTSNPN, CDR2 SVGIG (reference sequence). Trimming cost V 2 bases and J 8 bases; bases outside gene matches: 9. The CDR3 region is CAWSTGTGGAGEKLFF. The CDR3 DNA follows: TGTGCCTGGAGTACCGGGACAGGGGGCGCGGGAGAAAAACTGTTTTTT.

This clonotype appeared many times. This chain uses TRBV20-1 with TRBJ2-5, with D perhaps TRBD1 or TRBD2 (5 bases each). The CDR3 is 15 amino acids. Trimming removed 5 bases from V and 2 bases from J, with 18 bases in between. Germline CDR1 and CDR2: DFQATT and SNEGSKA (reference sequence). CDR3 protein: CSAAKTGTRQETQYF. The CDR3 DNA is TGCAGTGCTGCTAAAACCGGGACCCGGCAAGAGACCCAGTACTTC.

This clonotype was detected many times. This rearrangement joins TRBV6-5 to TRBJ1-1; 7 bases map to TRBD1. After removal of 6 bases from V and 3 bases from J, the junction contained 7 bases not matched to a gene. The length of the CDR3 is 14 residues. The germline V gene has CDR1 MNHEY and CDR2 SVGAGI. The CDR3 here is CASSNLDRDTEAFF. CDR3 bases: TGTGCCAGCAGCAACCTTGACAGGGACACTGAAGCTTTCTTT.

This clonotype appeared a few times. An end of the junction differs from the germline gene, which may be a read error. The chain carries TRBV29-1 and TRBJ2-4; D gene uncertain. Germline V CDR1 and CDR2: SQVTM, ANQGSEA. The CDR3 has 14 residues. CDR3 region: CSVAPQNGKNSQYF. The CDR3 bases are TGCAGCGTTGCCCCTCAAAATGGCAAAAACAGTCAGTACTTC.

Ten or more counts support this clonotype. CDR3 in amino acids: CASSSPVGELFF. The CDR3 DNA is TGTGCCAGCAGTTCCCCGGTTGGGGAGCTGTTTTTT. The chain is built from TRBV28 and TRBJ2-2, with D unclear. V was pared by 4 bases and J by 8 bases, with 8 bases between. This CDR3 has 12 residues. Per germline, CDR1 MDHEN and CDR2 SYDVKM.

In this sample, this clonotype turned up many times. This sequence joins TRBV12-3 or TRBV12-4 and TRBJ2-5; unclear D gene. V shed 5 bases and J shed 4 bases, with 5 bases lying between them. This CDR3 contains 11 residues. In nucleotides, the CDR3 is TGTGCCAGCAGTATGACAGAGACCCAGTACTTC. Encoded protein: CASSMTETQYF.

Details on this clonotype: This may be a read error: a much more frequent sequence differs by one nucleotide. This chain uses TRBV24-1 with TRBJ2-7; 8 nucleotides line up with TRBD1. The CDR3 covers 14 residues. From germline, CDR1 is KGHDR and CDR2 SFDVKD. The CDR3 protein is CATTAQGAGGSKDF. CDR3 in DNA: TGTGCCACCACCGCCCAGGGGGCAGGGGGAAGTAAGGACTTC.

This clonotype was recorded at least ten times. The chain is built from TRBV9 and TRBJ1-1; D not resolved. Trimming removed 3 bases from V and 8 bases from J, with 14 bases in between. The CDR3 consists of 13 residues. Germline CDR1 and CDR2: SGDLS and YYNGEE. The CDR3 protein is CASSGRRRSEAFF. CDR3 sequence (DNA): TGTGCCAGCAGCGGCCGACGGAGGTCGGAAGCTTTCTTT.

The sample holds many counts of this clonotype. The gene calls are TRBV28 and TRBJ1-1; the match to TRBD1 covers 8 bases. The CDR3 has 16 amino acids. V shed 5 bases, J shed 6 bases, and the junction held 14 bases outside the gene matches. The germline V gene encodes CDR1 MDHEN and CDR2 SYDVKM. CDR3 DNA sequence: TGTGCCAGCAGTATTCCCCTACAGGGGGGAAGAGCTGAAGCTTTCTTT. This codes for CASSIPLQGGRAEAFF.